This entry concerns a single T cell receptor (beta chain). What antigen it recognizes has not been identified. No base qualities exist here, and no much larger clone lies one base off it. This sample is part of a study of T cells in localized non-small cell lung cancer (dated by TCRdb to about 2020). With respect to the entire study: The study analyzed T cell repertoires of hundreds of early-stage NSCLC patients, comparing tumors and uninvolved tumor-adjacent lungs. The cohort consisted of approximately 240 treatment-naive NSCLC patients whose localized lung tumors had been resected. The mean age of the NSCLC patients was less than 70 years, with 120 to 150 men and 85 to 110 women.

The CDR3 measures 17 amino acids from cysteine to phenylalanine. The read is trimmed to its CDR3 DNA, 51 bases read in frame from base 1. V has 0 bases trimmed and J has 5 bases trimmed; junction bases matching no gene number 8. CDR1 and CDR2, looked up from the germline V gene, are SGHRS and YFSETQ. At diagnosis, peripheral blood, uninvolved tumor-adjacent lung and tumor were collected and stored as a combination of fresh-frozen and FFPE material. Blood samples were analyzed as peripheral blood mononuclear cells for TCR repertoire profiling. TCR beta CDR3 regions were sequenced from DNA using the immunoSEQ Assay. On the authors' methods: T cell density was computed as TCR beta template counts normalized to usable DNA estimated by amplifying housekeeping genes. The preseqR package was used to estimate richness by extrapolating to 400,000 templates for PBMC samples and to 120,000 templates for tissue samples. Clonality was taken to be one minus Pielou's evenness. Tissue-enriched TCRs were identified through differential abundance testing performed on productive amino-acid clonotypes, with a minimum total count of 5 and an alpha of 0.1. The Jaccard Index and the Morisita Overlap Index were used to measure how much the repertoires overlapped between compartments. TCR beta CDR3s were clustered by GLIPH together with public tetramer-defined viral CDR3s, and at least three viral sequences plus V-gene enrichment were required for viral motifs. TCRdb mirrors the immuneACCESS table, restricted to in-frame sequences. Some clones are absent from its copies; in checked studies, under half trace to an unresolved V gene, and the reason for the others is unknown. D and trimming were read from the DNA, whereas the V and J calls and clone size are those reported in that table. Here the sample has fewer than 20,000 clones; about 87% occur a single time. Jointly, the top ten make up 27% of the sample.

Beyond this particular receptor, the publication reports: Because multi-region tumor sequencing was not done, intratumor heterogeneity could not be ruled out. Longer overall survival was associated with higher T cell density in blood, whereas shorter survival was associated with higher clonality in adjacent lung. Uninvolved tumor-adjacent lung showed the highest T cell clonality, higher than tumor, which suggests more focused antigenic responses in the uninvolved tumor-adjacent lung. A median of roughly 60 of the top 100 tumor clones were detected in paired uninvolved adjacent lung, and approximately 28 of these tumor clones were also found among the top 100 clones of the paired uninvolved adjacent lung. Since the design was exploratory, TCR variables were selected using unadjusted p-values with no false-discovery rate correction.

Recombination joined TRBV5-1 with TRBJ2-7; 13 central bases correspond to TRBD2. The source material was peripheral blood mononuclear cells, sampled before any cancer treatment. This receptor was taken from a male donor aged 60 or over with stage II lung adenocarcinoma. The nucleotide sequence reads TGCGCCAGCAGCTTGGCCGCCGGACTAGCGGGAGATCACGAGCAGTACTTC. Protein translation: CASSLAAGLAGDHEQYF.